Following are 2 T cell receptor beta chains from one sample sequenced in a study of spatial heterogeneity in lung cancer. Their cognate antigens are unknown. TCRdb processed the 5' RACE reads anew with MiXCR; each CDR3 protein has one entry. The sample shows approximately 7,000 distinct CDR3 sequences, roughly 12% of them seen only once. Specified time point: sample taken at primary tumor resection. Study outcomes and limitations: Intratumoral expanded alpha and beta TCR counts were found to track tumor mutation counts.

The material was lung tumor tissue, obtained at surgery. The source of these receptors is a male donor with early-stage non-small cell lung cancer.

This clonotype was recorded many times. Because this beta chain is a stray read in a library intended to capture alpha chains, its abundance should not be given much weight. The gene calls are TRBV7-2 and TRBJ2-5; D possibly uses TRBD1 or TRBD2 (6 bases each). The CDR3 spans 18 residues. The V end was cut by 3 bases, the J end by 5 bases, with 25 bases between. Germline CDR1 and CDR2: SGHTA and FQGNSA. CDR3 nucleotide sequence: TGTGCCAGCAGCTTTTGGGGGCTAGCGCAGGGGCGTGCGGAGACCCAGTACTTC. Encoded protein: CASSFWGLAQGRAETQYF.

Ten or more counts support this clonotype. This beta chain represents an off-target read in a library built for alpha chains; its size is of limited meaning. The chain links TRBV19 to TRBJ2-2, with D maybe TRBD2 (6 bases). V shed 3 bases and J shed 6 bases, with 20 bases lying between them. CDR1 is LNHDA, CDR2 SQIVND, per germline (reference sequence). This CDR3 has 17 amino acids. CDR3 loop: CASSIFSGDPRAGELFF. CDR3 nucleotide sequence: TGTGCCAGTAGTATTTTTTCGGGGGACCCACGGGCCGGGGAGCTGTTTTTT.